This T cell receptor (beta chain) was sequenced during a study of CD8+CD57+ T cells in acquired aplastic anemia. Template material for TCR beta VDJ and CDR3 profiling consisted of genomic DNA. TCRdb independently ran MiXCR on the reads; one entry per CDR3 protein. The table has 300,000 or so distinct CDR3 sequences, 55% to 60% seen once. V gave up 4 bases and J gave up 5 bases; unmatched junction bases: 6. There are 14 residues in the CDR3. Germline loops: CDR1 SEHNR, CDR2 FQNEAQ (reference sequence). J is TRBJ2-7 and V is TRBV7-9; 9 nucleotides align to TRBD2. The sample taken for sequencing was sorted CD4+, CD8+, or CD8+CD57+ T cells (not recorded which) from PBMCs. This sequence was found in a human donor with severe aplastic anemia or a healthy control (not recorded which). For the CDR3, the DNA is TGTGCCAGCAGCTACGCTAGCGGGACGGACGAGCAGTACTTC. This encodes CASSYASGTDEQYF. The full variable domain, in which reference TRBV7-9 and TRBJ2-7 provide the parts outside the CDR3, is DTGVSQNPRHKITKRGQNVTFRCDPISEHNRLYWYRQTLGQGPEFLTYFQNEAQLEKSRLLSDRFSAERPKGSFSTLEIQRTEQGDSAMYLCASSYASGTDEQYFGPGTRLTVT.